These T cell receptor beta chains were read from a single sample in a study of beta chain features in type 1 diabetes. Method: immunoSEQ multiplex PCR; TCRdb's copy keeps in-frame clones and lacks some. The table has hundreds of thousands of clones, about a sixth seen once. Sequencing input: naive CD4+ T cells from blood. The receptor source for this set is a man aged 18-30 years in good health. Each CDR3 is given with its conserved first and last residue. A D gene is named only where the DNA matches it firmly.

j_call d_call v_call cdr3_aa
TRBJ1-5 TRBD1 TRBV30 CAWSRGPTSNQPQHF
TRBJ1-4 . TRBV28 CASSLPPGLTVKLFF
TRBJ2-5 TRBD1 TRBV7-2 CASSFSGTGVGETQYF
TRBJ1-2 . TRBV7-9 CASSFQGPEGNYGYTF
TRBJ2-3 . TRBV7-8 CASSLVLGVTDTQYF
TRBJ1-2 . TRBV18 CASSPARELGYTF
TRBJ1-6 TRBD1 TRBV2 CASSLWTGGSASPLHF
TRBJ2-3 TRBD2 TRBV9 CASSVGQRGPDTQYF
TRBJ2-3 . TRBV11-2 CASSPYTDTQYF
TRBJ1-1 . TRBV6-5 CASSFTAGAGITEAFF
TRBJ2-5 . TRBV5-4 CASSLGTARGGLGETQYF
TRBJ1-1 . TRBV30 CAWRRETNTEAFF
TRBJ2-7 . TRBV7-9 CASSLLRGNSYEQYF
TRBJ2-3 TRBD2 TRBV4-1 CASRTGLAGGLKTDTQYF
TRBJ1-2 . TRBV18 CASSPSGTDYGYTF
TRBJ2-1 TRBD2 TRBV11-2 CASSLGLGLYNEQFF
TRBJ1-3 TRBD1 TRBV28 CASSQIGTGPTGNTIYF
TRBJ2-6 TRBD1 TRBV9 CASSGRQGGSGANVLTF
TRBJ1-6 TRBD1 TRBV28 CASRGRQGNNSPLHF
TRBJ1-5 . TRBV21-1 CASSSWTGGRQPQHF
TRBJ2-7 TRBD2 TRBV11-2 CASSLVVREGEQYF
TRBJ2-3 . TRBV15 CATSREPGSTDTQYF